The 17 T cell receptor beta chains in this list originate from one sample, sequenced in a study of cytomegalovirus exposure and HLA in healthy donors. The PCR was carried out with 60 Vbeta primers and 13 Jbeta primers. Some clones are missing from TCRdb's copy, which holds only in-frame ones; the method was immunoSEQ multiplex PCR. The sample carries 130,000 to 150,000 clones, roughly three quarters recorded once. Material for sequencing was PBMCs. All receptors come from a female donor in good health and CMV-seronegative.

The rearrangement uses TRBV7-6 and TRBJ2-5; 9 bases agree with TRBD2. CDR3 length: 17 residues. Looked up from germline, CDR1 is SGHVS and CDR2 is FNYEAQ. Trimming cost V 1 base and J 1 base; bases outside gene matches: 7. The CDR3 reads CASSLGRGGLFQETQYF. CDR3 DNA: TGTGCCAGCAGCTTAGGGCGGGGGGGCCTTTTCCAAGAGACCCAGTACTTC.

The chain employs TRBV5-1 and TRBJ2-3; 8 bases line up with TRBD2. The ends lost 5 bases at V and 3 bases at J; junction bases unmatched: 14. The CDR3 has 17 amino acids. Germline CDR1 reads SGHRS; CDR2 reads YFSETQ. In nucleotides, the CDR3 is TGCGCCAGCAGGCCCATGTTAATAGGACTAGCAACAGATACGCAGTATTTT. Translating it yields CASRPMLIGLATDTQYF.

A remark on this clone: Compared with germline, one end of the junction differs, possibly owing to a read error. The J gene is TRBJ1-2, the V gene TRBV30, with TRBD1 matching over 7 bases. This CDR3 is 13 amino acids long. Looked up from germline, CDR1 is GTSNPN and CDR2 is SVGIG (reference sequence). The CDR3 reads CACTTGASYGYPF. The DNA of the CDR3 is TGTGCCTGCACCACAGGGGCTAGCTATGGCTACCCCTTC.

This clone has just a few counts. This sample includes further DNA sequences coding for the same CDR3. V usage is TRBV30 and J usage is TRBJ2-1; 8 bases are a match to TRBD1. The V segment lost 3 bases and the J segment 7 bases; nucleotides outside the gene matches: 8. This CDR3 is 14 amino acids long. CDR1 GTSNPN and CDR2 SVGIG come from the germline V gene (reference sequence). The CDR3 nucleotides are TGTGCCTGGAGCTCCGGGACAGGCCCAAATGAGCAGTTCTTC. Amino acid sequence: CAWSSGTGPNEQFF.

The chain recombines TRBV7-2 with TRBJ1-5; TRBD1 matches 7 bases. V lost 1 base, J lost 0 bases, and 3 bases stayed unmatched. This CDR3 is built from 16 residues. Per the germline V gene, CDR1 is SGHTA and CDR2 is FQGNSA. The CDR3 DNA reads TGTGCCAGCAGCTTAGGTGGGACAGTTAGCAATCAGCCCCAGCATTTT. It yields the protein CASSLGGTVSNQPQHF.

This clone was detected only once. V and J are TRBV5-1 and TRBJ2-5; 13 bases agree with TRBD2. Germline lookup yields CDR1 SGHRS and CDR2 YFSETQ. This CDR3 is 15 amino acids long. The J segment lost 5 bases and the V segment lost 6 bases, leaving 7 bases of the junction unmatched. CDR3 residues: CASTTSGRAGETQYF. Here the CDR3 DNA reads TGCGCCAGCACAACTAGCGGGAGGGCCGGGGAGACCCAGTACTTC.

The table lists this clone with a few counts. V is TRBV6-1 and J is TRBJ2-7; TRBD1 matches 8 bases. Trimming removed 7 bases from V and 3 bases from J; junction bases left unmatched: 8. Germline assignment: CDR1 MNHNS and CDR2 SASEGT. The CDR3 is 14 amino acids. CDR3 loop: CASNFAGGDYEQYF. The CDR3 DNA sequence: TGTGCCAGCAACTTCGCAGGGGGCGACTACGAGCAGTACTTC.

The chain combines TRBV29-1 with TRBJ1-2; D might be TRBD1 (5 bases). The CDR3 sequence is 11 residues long. The germline V gene encodes CDR1 SQVTM and CDR2 ANQGSEA. Trimming cost V 1 base and J 8 bases, with 8 bases left between them. CDR3 DNA sequence: TGCAGCGTTGAAGGGGAGGGGGGCTACACCTTC. Residues: CSVEGEGGYTF. Full variable domain (rest looked up from reference TRBV29-1 and TRBJ1-2): SAVISQKPSRDICQRGTSLTIQCQVDSQVTMMFWYRQQPGQSLTLIATANQGSEATYESGFVIDKFPISRPNLTFSTLTVSNMSPEDSSIYLCSVEGEGGYTFGSGTRLTVV.

This clone has only a few counts. The rearrangement joins TRBV29-1 to TRBJ1-1; 7 nucleotides line up with TRBD1. Germline loops: CDR1 SQVTM, CDR2 ANQGSEA. Trimming took 7 bases from V and 6 from J; bases not matched to a gene: 5. The CDR3 runs 11 residues. CDR3: CSGQGTSEAFF. DNA for the CDR3: TGCAGCGGACAGGGTACTTCTGAAGCTTTCTTT.

This clone was seen a few times. This chain links TRBV7-7 with TRBJ1-1; a weak D match, TRBD1 (5 bases). Germline V CDR1 and CDR2: SSHAT, FNYEAQ (reference sequence). Trimming removed 2 bases at V and 1 base at J, with 5 bases between. CDR3 size: 13 residues. CDR3 amino acids: CASSLTGNTEAFF. The DNA of the CDR3 is TGTGCCAGCAGCTTAACAGGGAACACTGAAGCTTTCTTT.

The chain joins TRBV4-2 to TRBJ2-5, with a tentative D call TRBD2 (5 bases). The J call could be wrong; TRBJ2-7 is a better fit for the DNA end. Germline CDR1 is LGHNA and CDR2 is YNFKEQ. The CDR3 has 16 residues. The CDR3 loop is CASSQEGWGVGYEQYF. CDR3 in DNA: TGTGCCAGCAGCCAAGAGGGGTGGGGAGTTGGCTACGAGCAGTACTTC.

This clone was recorded a few times. The chain carries TRBV7-2 and TRBJ2-3, with 8 bases lining up with TRBD2. Germline V CDR1 and CDR2: SGHTA, FQGNSA. This CDR3 is built from 16 residues. Losses at the gene ends were 3 bases for V and 7 bases for J; bases not matched to a gene: 12. In DNA form, the CDR3 reads TGTGCCAGCAGCTTTACGCCCGGGGGGGCGGATCATACGCAGTATTTT. The encoded protein is CASSFTPGGADHTQYF.

Note on this clone: A junction end diverges from the germline sequence, so it may reflect a read error. The V call is TRBV2, the J call TRBJ1-2; D is perhaps TRBD1 (5 bases). This CDR3 spans 11 amino acids. Germline V gene data show CDR1 as SNHLY and CDR2 as FYNNEI. The CDR3 nucleotides read TGTGCCGCGGGGGATCTTCGGGGCTACCCCTTC. Its translation: CAAGDLRGYPF.

This chain connects TRBV28 to TRBJ2-5; TRBD2 is a possible D gene (5 bases). The J call may be mistaken, given a closer DNA end match to TRBJ2-7. This CDR3 is built from 16 residues. CDR1 MDHEN and CDR2 SYDVKM come from the germline V gene. CDR3 coding DNA: TGTGCCAGCAGTTTATGGGGGAGAAGGACCTACTACGAGCAGTACTTC. Its translation is CASSLWGRRTYYEQYF.

The chain has TRBV7-8 and TRBJ2-2, with 7 bases fitting TRBD1. The germline gives CDR1 SGHVS, CDR2 FQNEAQ. This CDR3 comprises 15 residues. After removal of 7 bases from V and 4 bases from J, the junction contained 9 bases not matched to a gene. The CDR3 DNA reads as TGTGCCAGCACCCCACCGGGACAGCCCACCGGGGAGCTGTTTTTT. Translated, it gives CASTPPGQPTGELFF.

The chain combines TRBV28 with TRBJ2-5, with 12 bases aligning to TRBD2. Near its end, the DNA agrees better with TRBJ2-7, so the J call may be wrong. The length of the CDR3 is 17 residues. CDR1 and CDR2 (germline): MDHEN, SYDVKM. The CDR3 sequence is CASSRTSGIRPNYEQYF. The CDR3 DNA is TGTGCCAGCAGCCGGACTAGCGGGATTCGCCCGAACTACGAGCAGTACTTC.

This clone was recorded a few times. J is TRBJ2-3 and V is TRBV6-6; D remains unclear. V was trimmed by 6 bases and J by 1 base, leaving 8 bases between them. Germline V gene sequence: CDR1 MNHNY, CDR2 SVGAGI (reference sequence). The CDR3 is 13 residues long. The CDR3 loop reads CASSDRGTDTQYF. CDR3 coding DNA: TGTGCCAGCAGCGACCGGGGCACAGATACGCAGTATTTT.